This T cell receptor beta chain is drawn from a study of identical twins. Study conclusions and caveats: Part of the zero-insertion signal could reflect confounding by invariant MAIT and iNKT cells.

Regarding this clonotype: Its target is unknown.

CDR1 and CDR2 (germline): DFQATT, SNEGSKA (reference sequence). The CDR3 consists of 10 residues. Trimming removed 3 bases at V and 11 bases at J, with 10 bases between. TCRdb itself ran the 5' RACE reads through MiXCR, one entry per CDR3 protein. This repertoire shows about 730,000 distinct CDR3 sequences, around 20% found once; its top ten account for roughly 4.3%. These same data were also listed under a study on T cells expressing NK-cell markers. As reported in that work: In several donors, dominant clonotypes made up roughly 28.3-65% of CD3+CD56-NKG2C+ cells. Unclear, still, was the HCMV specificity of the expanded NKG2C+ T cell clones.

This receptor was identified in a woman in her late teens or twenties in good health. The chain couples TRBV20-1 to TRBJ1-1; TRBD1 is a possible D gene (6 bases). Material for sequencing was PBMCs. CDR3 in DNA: TGCAGTGCTAGCCAGGGGTGGGCTTTCTTT. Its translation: CSASQGWAFF.